This is a list of T cell receptor beta chains from one sample in a study of shared clonotypes between healthy human individuals. Generated by immunoSEQ multiplex PCR, the TCRdb table keeps only in-frame clones and is missing some. The sample lists a few million clones, roughly nine tenths seen once, with around 0.14% in the top ten. The source material was naive CD4+ T cells sorted from blood. The receptors derive from a man younger than 30 in good health. The conserved cysteine and the conserved F or W are not part of the CDR3 here. Size is omitted from some rows. Given values are once, few, many or a class for expanded clones.

V gene	clone size	J gene	CDR3 protein
TRBV2	NA	TRBJ2-3	ATYRGVSTDTQY
TRBV7-8	NA	TRBJ1-3	ASKQGGVRAGNTIY
TRBV11-2	NA	TRBJ2-5	ASSPGLDYTTQY
TRBV30	NA	TRBJ2-5	AWSGGRPSTSGTQY
TRBV2	once	TRBJ1-3	ARGRGVGDRAGNTIY
TRBV6-1	NA	TRBJ1-5	ASSETGAVPQH
TRBV7-9	once	TRBJ1-1	ASSPGQGENTEAF
TRBV10-3	NA	TRBJ1-5	AISEIGQLQH
TRBV2	NA	TRBJ2-2	ASNREETGELF
TRBV15	NA	TRBJ2-3	ATRERGGTDTQY
TRBV6-1	NA	TRBJ2-7	ASRADRVGHEQY
TRBV5-1	NA	TRBJ2-2	ASSLERGGGELF
TRBV18	NA	TRBJ1-1	ASSSEVNTEAF
TRBV4-1	NA	TRBJ2-7	ASSQGETVLTNYEQY
TRBV6-4	NA	TRBJ2-2	ASRLDLNTGELF
TRBV28	NA	TRBJ2-1	ASTAGGYDNEQF
TRBV7-2	NA	TRBJ1-3	ASSLVAGLGNTIY
TRBV6-5	NA	TRBJ1-5	ASRGTGENQPQH
TRBV11-2	once	TRBJ1-6	ASSQNPNSPLH
TRBV5-4	NA	TRBJ2-5	ASSLPSGGARETQY
TRBV29-1	NA	TRBJ1-2	SVAGRQAFDYGYT
TRBV6-1	NA	TRBJ1-5	ASSDSYSNQPQH
TRBV11-3	NA	TRBJ2-1	ASSSGQGVGNEQF
TRBV5-6	NA	TRBJ2-3	ASSFPLTGRGTDTQY
TRBV6-1	NA	TRBJ1-5	ASSPRGGNQPQH
TRBV27	NA	TRBJ2-3	ASSRIGLGTDTQY
TRBV30	NA	TRBJ1-2	AWKGQGAYGYT
TRBV15	NA	TRBJ1-5	ATSSSGRGNQPQH
TRBV5-1	NA	TRBJ2-3	ASSLGGMTDTQY
TRBV2	NA	TRBJ2-3	ASSEYETGSFDTQY
TRBV7-2	NA	TRBJ2-2	ASSPGLAGAFTGELF
TRBV19	once	TRBJ1-2	ASSIQLYSKGYGYT
TRBV5-1	NA	TRBJ1-1	ASSSGDSTEAF
TRBV10-3	NA	TRBJ1-1	AISHDRGRTEAF
TRBV13	NA	TRBJ2-7	ASSPRTGDSYEQY
TRBV9	once	TRBJ2-6	ASSPGTGANVLT
TRBV7-2	once	TRBJ2-7	ASSKKGLAGAHEQY
TRBV19	NA	TRBJ1-1	ASRNSKNTEAF
TRBV19	NA	TRBJ1-5	ASSIARTPSNQPQH
TRBV6-6	NA	TRBJ1-1	ASRLQGMNTEAF